Described below is a single T cell receptor beta chain sequence and its context. Antigen specificity is unknown. These data originate in a study of post-analysis software for immune sequencing data. Study in general: In terms of disease course, relapsing-remitting, secondary progressive and progressive-relapsing multiple sclerosis were included. Study conclusions and caveats: Controls had significantly higher normalized Chao1 diversity than multiple sclerosis patients. Roughly 5 TRBV segments occurring more often in patients than controls included TRBV5-6, TRBV5-1 and TRBV20-1.

Unique molecular identifiers were built into the TCR beta cDNA libraries. TCRdb called the PCR reads again in MiXCR, with one record for every CDR3 protein. The sample holds roughly 650,000 distinct CDR3 sequences; 59% are singletons and the top ten take 11%. V shed 4 bases and J 5 bases; nucleotides not matched to a gene: 31. The CDR3 is 22 residues long. Germline CDR1 MDHEN, CDR2 SYDVKM. The receptor comes from a girl aged 2-10 years with multiple sclerosis. The chain is built from TRBV28 and TRBJ2-5, with TRBD2 matching 7 bases. The sequenced sample consisted of blood. CDR3 in amino acids: CASSSRWGDGFRIRDYKETQYF. The CDR3 DNA reads as TGTGCCAGCAGTTCCCGGTGGGGGGATGGTTTCAGAATAAGGGACTATAAGGAGACCCAGTACTTC. The full variable domain, with the rest looked up from reference TRBV28 and TRBJ2-5, is DVKVTQSSRYLVKRTGEKVFLECVQDMDHENMFWYRQDPGLGLRLIYFSYDVKMKEKGDIPEGYSVSREKKERFSLILESASTNQTSMYLCASSSRWGDGFRIRDYKETQYFGPGTRLLVL.